This entry lists 28 T cell receptor beta chains sequenced from one sample in a study of shared clonotypes between healthy human individuals. The naive CD8 subset, CD45RO-negative cells positively selected for CCR7, excluded terminally differentiated effector memory CD45RA+ cells. Profiled with immunoSEQ multiplex PCR; TCRdb holds only in-frame clones, not every one. This table has roughly 850,000 clones, about 96% appearing once. Material for sequencing was naive CD8+ T cells sorted from blood. These receptors originate from a man between 25 and 39 years old in good health.

The J gene is TRBJ2-7, the V gene TRBV29-1; TRBD2 is a possible D gene (5 bases). The CDR3 runs to 17 residues. In germline, CDR1 is SQVTM, CDR2 ANQGSEA. The V and J ends lost 0 bases and 2 bases respectively, with 20 bases between them. This chain's CDR3 is CSVEDSVGPEGAYEQYF. CDR3 nucleotide sequence: TGCAGCGTTGAAGATAGTGTTGGCCCAGAGGGCGCCTACGAGCAGTACTTC.

V and J are TRBV14 and TRBJ2-7; D ambiguous. This CDR3 region has 14 residues. CDR1 SGHDN and CDR2 FVKESK come from the germline V gene. Trimming took 1 base from V and 0 from J, leaving 7 bases between them. As DNA, the CDR3 is TGTGCCAGCAGCCAAGTTGGGAACTCCTACGAGCAGTACTTC. Amino acids: CASSQVGNSYEQYF.

The chain uses TRBV28 and TRBJ1-1; D not certain. Trimming took off 3 bases at V and 0 bases at J, with 8 bases between the two ends. This CDR3 spans 14 amino acids. Germline V gene data show CDR1 as MDHEN and CDR2 as SYDVKM. The CDR3 DNA is TGTGCCAGCAGTTTTTATCCGATGAACACTGAAGCTTTCTTT. Translation: CASSFYPMNTEAFF.

Comment on this clone: In the same sample, other DNA sequences code for this CDR3. The chain combines TRBV7-9 with TRBJ1-3, with a possible D match to TRBD1 (6 bases). V dropped 5 bases and J dropped 4 bases, with 9 bases sitting between them. The CDR3 totals 13 residues. CDR1 and CDR2 (germline): SEHNR, FQNEAQ (reference sequence). The chain's CDR3 is CASSPRGGNTIYF. DNA for the CDR3: TGTGCCAGCAGCCCCAGGGGCGGAAACACCATATATTTT.

This chain joins TRBV6-1 and TRBJ2-7; no definite D call. The CDR3 sequence is 12 residues long. The V gene lost 4 bases and the J gene lost 2 bases, with 6 bases spanning the gap. The germline CDR1 and CDR2 sequences are MNHNS and SASEGT. This CDR3 is CASSGLTYEQYF. In DNA, the CDR3 is TGTGCCAGCAGTGGACTTACCTACGAGCAGTACTTC.

This clone came up once. The DNA for the CDR3 is TGCAGCGTGAGGACTAGCGGGTCACCCTACAATGAGCAGTTCTTC. Its protein is CSVRTSGSPYNEQFF. The rearrangement uses TRBV29-1 and TRBJ2-1; 11 bases are shared with TRBD2. This CDR3 is 15 amino acids long. Unmatched junction bases numbered 6, after V lost 6 bases and J lost 2 bases. Germline CDR1 is SQVTM and CDR2 is ANQGSEA.

The rearrangement links TRBV5-1 to TRBJ2-7; no reliable D call. The CDR3 extends over 14 amino acids. CDR1 SGHRS and CDR2 YFSETQ come from the germline V gene. Between the trimmed V and J ends, which lost 2 bases and 2 bases, there was a span of 11 bases. CDR3 protein: CASSFGLGPYEQYF. CDR3 DNA: TGCGCCAGCAGCTTCGGCTTAGGACCCTACGAGCAGTACTTC.

The genes are TRBV4-1 and TRBJ2-2; tentative D call: TRBD1 (6 bases). This CDR3 is built from 14 residues. CDR1 and CDR2 (germline): MGHRA, YSYEKL. V dropped 4 bases and J dropped 3 bases, with 9 bases sitting between them. In DNA form, the CDR3 reads TGCGCCAGCAGCCTCAGGGGCCACACCGGGGAGCTGTTTTTT. This sequence encodes CASSLRGHTGELFF.

The chain employs TRBV29-1 and TRBJ2-2, with TRBD1 matching 8 bases. The CDR3 contains 14 residues. V was clipped by 6 bases and J by 7 bases; unmatched bases: 10. Germline V lookup: CDR1 SQVTM, CDR2 ANQGSEA. The CDR3 sequence: CSVIRQGRGGELFF. As DNA, the CDR3 is TGCAGCGTAATTAGACAGGGGCGGGGCGGGGAGCTGTTTTTT.

The rearrangement uses TRBV18 and TRBJ2-7; tentative D call: TRBD1 (6 bases). The V end was cut by 3 bases, the J end by 7 bases, with 13 bases between. The CDR3 is 13 residues long. Germline V gene lookup returns CDR1 KGHSH and CDR2 LQKENI. The CDR3 is CASSPGTSGEQYF. The CDR3 coding sequence is TGTGCCAGCTCACCCGGGACATCAGGGGAGCAGTACTTC.

V gene TRBV15 combines with J gene TRBJ2-2; TRBD1 is a possible D gene (6 bases). CDR1 is LNHNV, CDR2 YYDKDF, per germline (reference sequence). V was pared by 0 bases and J by 4 bases, with 12 bases between. This CDR3 is 16 amino acids long. The CDR3 DNA reads TGTGCCACCAGCAGAGATAGACAGGACCTCACCGGGGAGCTGTTTTTT. The encoded protein is CATSRDRQDLTGELFF.

V usage is TRBV28 and J usage is TRBJ2-7, with 8 bases matching TRBD1. After removal of 4 bases from V and 7 bases from J, the junction contained 3 bases not matched to a gene. The CDR3 covers 12 residues. Germline lookup yields CDR1 MDHEN and CDR2 SYDVKM. CDR3 sequence: CASSWDRREQYF. CDR3 DNA: TGTGCCAGCAGTTGGGACAGGCGGGAGCAGTACTTC.

The chain has TRBV7-6 and TRBJ2-1; possibly TRBD2 for D (6 bases). There are 19 residues in the CDR3. CDR1 is SGHVS, CDR2 FNYEAQ, per germline. Trimming pared 2 bases from V and 4 bases from J, leaving 24 bases between. CDR3 in amino acids: CASSLLIRRAGSYYNEQFF. The DNA for the CDR3 is TGTGCCAGCAGCTTACTAATCCGACGGGCGGGATCTTATTACAATGAGCAGTTCTTC.

This chain uses TRBV28 with TRBJ2-3; D gene uncertain. From germline, CDR1 is MDHEN and CDR2 SYDVKM. The CDR3 has 13 residues. The V and J ends lost 6 bases and 3 bases respectively, with 10 bases between them. The CDR3 nucleotides are TGTGCCAGCAGACGCCTTCCGACAGATACGCAGTATTTT. Amino acid sequence: CASRRLPTDTQYF.

This chain joins TRBV14 and TRBJ2-3; TRBD2 matches at 13 bases. J gave up 2 bases and V 1 base, and 3 bases lay outside the gene matches. This CDR3 spans 17 amino acids. Germline V CDR1 and CDR2: SGHDN, FVKESK. The CDR3 sequence: CASSQAGLAGTTDTQYF. For the CDR3, the DNA is TGTGCCAGCAGCCAAGCGGGACTAGCGGGGACCACAGATACGCAGTATTTT.

This sequence joins TRBV5-1 and TRBJ2-1; 9 bases agree with TRBD1. The germline V gene encodes CDR1 SGHRS and CDR2 YFSETQ. V lost 2 bases to trimming and J lost 4 bases; unmatched junction nucleotides: 7. This CDR3 has 16 residues. CDR3: CASSLQPGQGYNEQFF. CDR3 DNA sequence: TGCGCCAGCAGCTTACAACCGGGACAGGGTTACAATGAGCAGTTCTTC.

V usage is TRBV7-6 and J usage is TRBJ1-4; TRBD1 matches 8 bases. Germline CDR1 reads SGHVS; CDR2 reads FNYEAQ. This CDR3 is built from 15 residues. V dropped 4 bases and J dropped 8; count of bases not matched to a gene: 9. In DNA form, the CDR3 reads TGTGCCAGCAGCTCAAAGGACAGGGCTGGCGAAAAACTGTTTTTT. This translates into CASSSKDRAGEKLFF.

The V gene is TRBV7-9, the J gene TRBJ2-5; no definite D call. There are 15 residues in the CDR3. The germline V gene encodes CDR1 SEHNR and CDR2 FQNEAQ (reference sequence). Trimming cost V 1 base and J 7 bases, with 16 bases left between them. CDR3 nucleotides: TGTGCCAGCAGCTTAGTGGACCCTCTGAATGGGACCCAGTACTTC. Protein product: CASSLVDPLNGTQYF.

The V gene is TRBV14, the J gene TRBJ2-7; TRBD1 matches 8 bases. Unmatched junction bases numbered 8, after V lost 3 bases and J lost 4 bases. The CDR3 runs 15 residues. The germline gives CDR1 SGHDN, CDR2 FVKESK. In DNA, the CDR3 is TGTGCCAGCAGCCAGGGGACAGGACGACGGTACGAGCAGTACTTC. It encodes CASSQGTGRRYEQYF.

V and J are TRBV7-9 and TRBJ1-2, with D perhaps TRBD1 (5 bases). Germline values: CDR1 SEHNR, CDR2 FQNEAQ (reference sequence). V was trimmed by 1 base and J by 0 bases, leaving 18 bases between them. This CDR3 spans 18 amino acids. The CDR3 spells CASSLGPTVGGPNYGYTF. CDR3 nucleotides: TGTGCCAGCAGCTTAGGGCCCACAGTGGGGGGTCCTAACTATGGCTACACCTTC.

The CDR3 spells CASSLWGGNQPQHF. The CDR3 region has the DNA TGTGCCAGCAGTCTTTGGGGAGGGAATCAGCCCCAGCATTTT. V usage is TRBV7-2 and J usage is TRBJ1-5; D remains ambiguous. Trimming took 6 bases from V and 4 from J, leaving 13 bases between them. CDR1 and CDR2 (germline): SGHTA, FQGNSA. This CDR3 is 14 amino acids long.

The rearrangement joins TRBV7-9 to TRBJ2-7, with D possibly TRBD1 on 6 matching bases. V was clipped by 5 bases and J by 2 bases, with 22 bases between them. CDR1 and CDR2 from the germline V gene are SEHNR and FQNEAQ (reference sequence). CDR3 length: 17 residues. The CDR3 coding sequence is TGTGCCAGCAGCCCTGCCCCTTGGACAGAGGAAGCCTACGAGCAGTACTTC. Its translation is CASSPAPWTEEAYEQYF.

V gene TRBV14 combines with J gene TRBJ2-7; no clear D gene. V was trimmed by 4 bases and J by 3 bases, leaving 13 bases between them. Germline V gives CDR1 SGHDN, CDR2 FVKESK. This CDR3 has 14 residues. The CDR3 sequence is CASSLGVLDYEQYF. CDR3 nucleotides: TGTGCCAGCAGCCTTGGGGTACTCGACTACGAGCAGTACTTC. Full variable domain (remainder filled in from reference TRBV14 and TRBJ2-7): EAGVTQFPSHSVIEKGQTVTLRCDPISGHDNLYWYRRVMGKEIKFLLHFVKESKQDESGMPNNRFLAERTGGTYSTLKVQPAELEDSGVYFCASSLGVLDYEQYFGPGTRLTVT.

The chain combines TRBV10-3 with TRBJ1-5; D may be TRBD1 (6 bases). Germline CDR1 reads ENHRY; CDR2 reads SYGVKD. V gave up 8 bases and J gave up 0 bases, with 14 bases separating them. This CDR3 is 15 amino acids long. CDR3 region: CAIRGAGDSNQPQHF. The DNA of the CDR3 is TGTGCCATCCGCGGGGCAGGGGATAGCAATCAGCCCCAGCATTTT.

The V call is TRBV11-2, the J call TRBJ2-7; D call uncertain. Between the trimmed V and J ends, which lost 5 bases and 3 bases, there was a span of 14 bases. Germline CDR1 SGHAT, CDR2 FQNNGV. The CDR3 loop spans 14 amino acids. CDR3: CASSQIYTNYEQYF. CDR3 coding DNA: TGTGCCAGCAGCCAAATATATACCAACTACGAGCAGTACTTC. Based on the CDR3 plus reference TRBV11-2 and TRBJ2-7, the full variable domain is EAGVAQSPRYKIIEKRQSVAFWCNPISGHATLYWYQQILGQGPKLLIQFQNNGVVDDSQLPKDRFSAERLKGVDSTLKIQPAKLEDSAVYLCASSQIYTNYEQYFGPGTRLTVT.

The V gene is TRBV27, the J gene TRBJ1-5; D gene uncertain. The CDR3 length is 13 residues. Trimming stripped 3 bases from V and 4 bases from J, with 7 bases between. Germline values: CDR1 MNHEY, CDR2 SMNVEV (reference sequence). For the CDR3, the DNA is TGTGCCAGCAGTTTCAACACGAATCAGCCCCAGCATTTT. It translates to CASSFNTNQPQHF.

This clone showed up just once. The chain has TRBV27 and TRBJ2-7; TRBD1 matches 9 bases. The trim removed 4 bases at V and 5 bases at J, leaving 15 bases unmatched. Germline values: CDR1 MNHEY, CDR2 SMNVEV (reference sequence). The CDR3 is 17 residues long. The DNA for the CDR3 is TGTGCCAGCAGTTCCCTCCAAACAGGGGGCGCGGTGCACGAGCAGTACTTC. It encodes CASSSLQTGGAVHEQYF.

Concerning this clone: Other nucleotide sequences from this sample produce the same CDR3. CDR3 nucleotide sequence: TGTGCCAGCAGCGCTTATAGCACAGATACGCAGTATTTT. Its translation: CASSAYSTDTQYF. The chain uses TRBV9 and TRBJ2-3; unclear D gene. The V end lost 3 bases, the J end lost 0 bases, and 5 bases lay between the germline ends. CDR1 is SGDLS, CDR2 YYNGEE, per germline. The CDR3 runs 13 residues.